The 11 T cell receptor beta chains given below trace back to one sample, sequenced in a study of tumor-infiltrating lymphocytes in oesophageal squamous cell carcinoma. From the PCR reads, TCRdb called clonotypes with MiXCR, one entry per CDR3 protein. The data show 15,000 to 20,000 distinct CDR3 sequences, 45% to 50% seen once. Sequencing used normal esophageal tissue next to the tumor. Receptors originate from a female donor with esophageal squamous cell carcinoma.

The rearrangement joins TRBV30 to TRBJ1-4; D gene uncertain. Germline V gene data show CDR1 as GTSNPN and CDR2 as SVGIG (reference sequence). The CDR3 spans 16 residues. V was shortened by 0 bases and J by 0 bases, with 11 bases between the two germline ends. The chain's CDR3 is CAWSVGRTATNEKLFF. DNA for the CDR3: TGTGCCTGGAGTGTAGGACGGACTGCAACTAATGAAAAACTGTTTTTT.

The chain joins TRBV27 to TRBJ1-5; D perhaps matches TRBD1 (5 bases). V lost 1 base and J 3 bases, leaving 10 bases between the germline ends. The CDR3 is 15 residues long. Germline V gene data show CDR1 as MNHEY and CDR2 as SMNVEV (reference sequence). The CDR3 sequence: CASSLFQGSNQPQHF. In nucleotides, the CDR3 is TGTGCCAGCAGTTTATTCCAGGGTTCCAATCAGCCCCAGCATTTT.

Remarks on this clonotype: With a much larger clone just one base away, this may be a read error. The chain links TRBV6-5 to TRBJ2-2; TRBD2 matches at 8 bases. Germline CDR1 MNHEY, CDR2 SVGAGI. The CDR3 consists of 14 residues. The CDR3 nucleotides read TGTACCAGCAGTTACGGGGGGGTCACCGGGGAGCTGTTTTTT. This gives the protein CTSSYGGVTGELFF.

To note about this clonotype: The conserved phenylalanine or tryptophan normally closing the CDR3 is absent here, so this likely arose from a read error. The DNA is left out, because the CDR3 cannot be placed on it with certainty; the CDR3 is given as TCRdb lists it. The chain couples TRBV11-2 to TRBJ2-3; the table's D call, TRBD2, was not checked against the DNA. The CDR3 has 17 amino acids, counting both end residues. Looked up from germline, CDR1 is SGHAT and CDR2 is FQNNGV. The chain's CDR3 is CASSLQAGARHEQYFGP.

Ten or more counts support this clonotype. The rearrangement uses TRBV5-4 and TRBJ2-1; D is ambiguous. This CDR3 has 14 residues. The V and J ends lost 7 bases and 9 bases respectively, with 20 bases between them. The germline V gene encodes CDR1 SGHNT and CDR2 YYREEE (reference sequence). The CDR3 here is CASPSAQGSSEQFF. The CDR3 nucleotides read TGTGCCAGCCCCTCAGCCCAAGGGTCCAGTGAGCAGTTCTTC.

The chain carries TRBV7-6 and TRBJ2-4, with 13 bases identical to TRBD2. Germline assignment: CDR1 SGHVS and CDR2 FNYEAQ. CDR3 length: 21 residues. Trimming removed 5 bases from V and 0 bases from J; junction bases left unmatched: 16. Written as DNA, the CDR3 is TGTGCCAGCAGCCCCACGACTAGCGGGGGGTCAGACCCTCTAGCCAAAAACATTCAGTACTTC. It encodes CASSPTTSGGSDPLAKNIQYF. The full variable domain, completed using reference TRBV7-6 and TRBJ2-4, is GAGVSQSPRYKVTKRGQDVALRCDPISGHVSLYWYRQALGQGPEFLTYFNYEAQQDKSGLPNDRFSAERPEGSISTLTIQRTEQRDSAMYRCASSPTTSGGSDPLAKNIQYFGAGTRLSVL.

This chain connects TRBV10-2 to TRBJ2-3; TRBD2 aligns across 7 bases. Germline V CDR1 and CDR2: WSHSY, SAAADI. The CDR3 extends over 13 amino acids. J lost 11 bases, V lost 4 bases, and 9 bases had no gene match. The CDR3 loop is CASSGALAYEQYF. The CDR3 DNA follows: TGCGCCAGCAGTGGGGCACTAGCGTACGAGCAGTATTTT.

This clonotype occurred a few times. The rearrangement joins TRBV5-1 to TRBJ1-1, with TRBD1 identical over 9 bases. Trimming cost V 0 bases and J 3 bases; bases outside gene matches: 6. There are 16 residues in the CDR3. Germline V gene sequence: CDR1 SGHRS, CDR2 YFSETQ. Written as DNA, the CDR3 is TGCGCCAGCAGCTTGGATGACAGGGGGTACTACACTGAAGCTTTCTTT. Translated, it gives CASSLDDRGYYTEAFF. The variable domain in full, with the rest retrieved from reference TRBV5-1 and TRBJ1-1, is KAGVTQTPRYLIKTRGQQVTLSCSPISGHRSVSWYQQTPGQGLQFLFEYFSETQRNKGNFPGRFSGRQFSNSRSEMNVSTLELGDSALYLCASSLDDRGYYTEAFFGQGTRLTVV.

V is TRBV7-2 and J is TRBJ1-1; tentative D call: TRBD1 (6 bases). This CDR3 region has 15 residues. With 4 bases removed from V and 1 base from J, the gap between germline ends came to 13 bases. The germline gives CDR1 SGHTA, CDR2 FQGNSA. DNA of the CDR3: TGTGCCAGCAGCTCGTCAGGGGTCGGGAACACTGAAGCTTTCTTT. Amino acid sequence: CASSSSGVGNTEAFF.

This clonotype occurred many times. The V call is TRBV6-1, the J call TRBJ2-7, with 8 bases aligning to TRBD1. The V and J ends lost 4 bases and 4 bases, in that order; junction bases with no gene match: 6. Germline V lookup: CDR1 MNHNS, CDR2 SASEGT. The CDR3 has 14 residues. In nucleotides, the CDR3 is TGTGCCAGCAGTGCCGGGACAGGACAATACGAGCAGTACTTC. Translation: CASSAGTGQYEQYF.

The CDR3 DNA sequence: TGTGCCAGCAGCTTGGGCCCTACCGATGAGCAGTTCTTC. Protein product: CASSLGPTDEQFF. The V and J genes are TRBV7-3 and TRBJ2-5, with D unresolved. The J call may not be correct, given that the DNA end is closer to TRBJ2-1. This CDR3 spans 13 amino acids. The germline CDR1 and CDR2 sequences are SGHTA and FQGTGA.